This T cell receptor beta chain was captured in a study of identical twins. General study findings and limits: Where out-of-frame alpha sequences were twin-shared, they showed excess low generation probability.

A universal primer site was incorporated via template switching, and the cDNA contained unique molecular identifiers. TCRdb reprocessed the 5' RACE reads with MiXCR, giving one entry per CDR3 protein. The data show 690,000 or so distinct CDR3 sequences, over 8.5% seen once. Trimming cost V 6 bases and J 0 bases; bases outside gene matches: 3. CDR1 and CDR2 (germline): KGHSH, LQKENI. The CDR3 length is 14 residues. This clonotype has more than one count but fewer than ten. As yet, its antigen is unknown. Separately, the same data were catalogued under a study of yellow fever vaccine responses in identical twins. In that study: The T cell response to vaccination in identical twins was reportedly partly convergent and partly personalized.

The sample was PBMCs. The TCR comes from a woman aged 18-29 years in good health. The V gene is TRBV18, the J gene TRBJ1-1; the match to TRBD1 covers 8 bases. The CDR3 DNA follows: TGTGCCAGCTCGGACAGGGATATGAACACTGAAGCTTTCTTT. As protein: CASSDRDMNTEAFF.